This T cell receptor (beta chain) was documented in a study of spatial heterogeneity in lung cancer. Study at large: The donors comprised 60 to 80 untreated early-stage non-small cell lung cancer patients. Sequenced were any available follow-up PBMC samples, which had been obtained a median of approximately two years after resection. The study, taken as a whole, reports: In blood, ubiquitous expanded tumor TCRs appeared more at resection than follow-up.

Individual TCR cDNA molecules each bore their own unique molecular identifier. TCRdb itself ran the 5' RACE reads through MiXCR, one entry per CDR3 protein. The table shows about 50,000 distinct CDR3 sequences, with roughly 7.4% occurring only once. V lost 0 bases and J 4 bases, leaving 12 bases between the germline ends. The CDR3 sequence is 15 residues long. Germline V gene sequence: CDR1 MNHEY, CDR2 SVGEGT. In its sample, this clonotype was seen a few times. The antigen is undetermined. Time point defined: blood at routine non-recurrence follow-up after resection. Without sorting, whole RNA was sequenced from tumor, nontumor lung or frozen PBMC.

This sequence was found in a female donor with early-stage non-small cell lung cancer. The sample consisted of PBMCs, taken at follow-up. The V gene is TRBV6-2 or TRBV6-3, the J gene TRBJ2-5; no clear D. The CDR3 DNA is TGTGCCAGCAGTTACTCGATTGGCCCAGGAGAGACCCAGTACTTC. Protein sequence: CASSYSIGPGETQYF.